This paragraph reports one T cell receptor (beta chain). This record belongs to a study of patients and donors after allogeneic stem cell transplantation. TCRdb called the RT-PCR reads again in MiXCR, with one record for every CDR3 protein. Among roughly 880,000 distinct CDR3 sequences listed, roughly 18% were seen once. Germline V gene lookup returns CDR1 SGHTA and CDR2 FQGTGA. The V and J ends lost 5 bases and 0 bases respectively, with 15 bases between them. The CDR3 is 16 amino acids. This clonotype was sampled from a human donor who was either an allogeneic HSCT recipient or a stem cell or donor lymphocyte infusion donor (not recorded which). It is not recorded whose cells these are; they may come from a transplant donor. Sequencing was done on a sample of blood, either unsorted or a sorted T cell fraction (not recorded which). The V call is TRBV7-3, the J call TRBJ2-3, with D perhaps TRBD2 (6 bases). CDR3 region: CASSGGRGRSTDTQYF. CDR3 sequence (DNA): TGTGCCAGCAGCGGAGGGCGGGGCCGAAGCACAGATACGCAGTATTTT.